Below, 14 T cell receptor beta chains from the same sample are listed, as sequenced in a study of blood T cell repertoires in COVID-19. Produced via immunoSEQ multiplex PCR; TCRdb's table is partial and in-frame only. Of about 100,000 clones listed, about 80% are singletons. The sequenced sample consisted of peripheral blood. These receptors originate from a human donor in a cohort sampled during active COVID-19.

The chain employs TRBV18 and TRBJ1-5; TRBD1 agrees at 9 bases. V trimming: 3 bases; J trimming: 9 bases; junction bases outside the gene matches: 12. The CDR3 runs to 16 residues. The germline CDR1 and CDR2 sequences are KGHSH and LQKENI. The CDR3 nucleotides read TGTGCCAGCTCACCTCCGGGACAGGGTGAGGGGACGCCCCAGCATTTT. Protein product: CASSPPGQGEGTPQHF.

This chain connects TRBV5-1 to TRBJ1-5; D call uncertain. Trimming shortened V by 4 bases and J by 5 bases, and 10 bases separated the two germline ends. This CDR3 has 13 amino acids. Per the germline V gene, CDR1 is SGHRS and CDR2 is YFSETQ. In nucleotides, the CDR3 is TGCGCCAGCAGCGCGGGGTATGATCAGCCCCAGCATTTT. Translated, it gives CASSAGYDQPQHF.

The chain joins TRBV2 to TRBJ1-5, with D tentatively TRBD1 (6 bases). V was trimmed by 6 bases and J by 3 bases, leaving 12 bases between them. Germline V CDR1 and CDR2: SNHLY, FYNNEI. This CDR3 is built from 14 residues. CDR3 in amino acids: CASRGHRTNQPQHF. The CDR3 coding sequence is TGTGCCAGCAGGGGACACCGGACCAATCAGCCCCAGCATTTT.

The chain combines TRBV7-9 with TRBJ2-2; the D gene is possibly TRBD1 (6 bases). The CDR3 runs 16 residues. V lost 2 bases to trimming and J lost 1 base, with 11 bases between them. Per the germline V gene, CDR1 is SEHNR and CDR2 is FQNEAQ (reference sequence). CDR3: CASSLLWGQNTGELFF. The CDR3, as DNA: TGTGCCAGCAGCTTACTGTGGGGACAGAACACCGGGGAGCTGTTTTTT.

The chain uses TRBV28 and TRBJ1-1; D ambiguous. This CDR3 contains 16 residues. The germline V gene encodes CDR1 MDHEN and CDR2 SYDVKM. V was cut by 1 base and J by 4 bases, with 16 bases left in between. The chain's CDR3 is CASSLLLDLAGTEAFF. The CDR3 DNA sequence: TGTGCCAGCAGTTTATTGCTGGACTTAGCGGGCACTGAAGCTTTCTTT. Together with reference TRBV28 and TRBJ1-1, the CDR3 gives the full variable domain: DVKVTQSSRYLVKRTGEKVFLECVQDMDHENMFWYRQDPGLGLRLIYFSYDVKMKEKGDIPEGYSVSREKKERFSLILESASTNQTSMYLCASSLLLDLAGTEAFFGQGTRLTVV.

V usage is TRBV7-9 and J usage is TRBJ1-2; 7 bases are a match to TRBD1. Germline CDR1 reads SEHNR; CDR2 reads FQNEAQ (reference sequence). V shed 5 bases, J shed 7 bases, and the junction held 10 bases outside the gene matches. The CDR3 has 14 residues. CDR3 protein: CASSLGQPMSGYTF. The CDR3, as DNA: TGTGCCAGCAGCCTGGGACAGCCAATGAGTGGCTACACCTTC.

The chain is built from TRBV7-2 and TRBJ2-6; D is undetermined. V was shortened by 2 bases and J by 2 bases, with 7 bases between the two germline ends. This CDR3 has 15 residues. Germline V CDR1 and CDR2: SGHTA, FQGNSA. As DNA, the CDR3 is TGTGCCAGCAGCTTATTAGCTGCTGGGGCCAACGTCCTGACTTTC. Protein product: CASSLLAAGANVLTF.

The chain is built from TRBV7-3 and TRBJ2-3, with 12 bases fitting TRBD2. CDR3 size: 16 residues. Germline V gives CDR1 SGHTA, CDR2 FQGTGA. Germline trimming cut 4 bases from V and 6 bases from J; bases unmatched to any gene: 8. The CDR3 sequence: CASSSGLAGYTDTQYF. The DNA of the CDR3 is TGTGCCAGCAGCTCTGGACTAGCGGGGTACACCGATACGCAGTATTTT.

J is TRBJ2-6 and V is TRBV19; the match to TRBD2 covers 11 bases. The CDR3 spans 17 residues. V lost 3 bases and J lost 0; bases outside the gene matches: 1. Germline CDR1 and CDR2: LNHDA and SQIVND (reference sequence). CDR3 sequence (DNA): TGTGCCAGTAGTATGACTAGCGGGAACTCTGGGGCCAACGTCCTGACTTTC. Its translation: CASSMTSGNSGANVLTF.

In nucleotides, the CDR3 is TGTGCCAGCAGCTTAGGGGCGGCAGGGAAGGGAAACACCATATATTTT. This gives the protein CASSLGAAGKGNTIYF. This chain links TRBV7-8 with TRBJ1-3, with D tentatively TRBD1 (5 bases). This CDR3 region has 16 residues. The germline V gene encodes CDR1 SGHVS and CDR2 FQNEAQ. V was clipped by 1 base and J by 4 bases, with 14 bases between them.

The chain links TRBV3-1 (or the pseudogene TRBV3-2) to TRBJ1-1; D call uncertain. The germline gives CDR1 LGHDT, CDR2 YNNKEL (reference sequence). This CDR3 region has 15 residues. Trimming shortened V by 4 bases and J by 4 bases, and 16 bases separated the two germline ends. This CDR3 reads CASSLQPASSTEAFF. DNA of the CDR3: TGTGCCAGCAGCCTACAGCCCGCCAGTAGCACTGAAGCTTTCTTT.

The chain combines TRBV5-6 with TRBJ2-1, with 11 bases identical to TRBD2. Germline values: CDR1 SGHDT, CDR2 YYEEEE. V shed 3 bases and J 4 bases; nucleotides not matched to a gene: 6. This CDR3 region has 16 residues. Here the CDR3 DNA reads TGTGCCAGCAGCTCCAATCCTAGCGGGGGGTACAATGAGCAGTTCTTC. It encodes CASSSNPSGGYNEQFF.

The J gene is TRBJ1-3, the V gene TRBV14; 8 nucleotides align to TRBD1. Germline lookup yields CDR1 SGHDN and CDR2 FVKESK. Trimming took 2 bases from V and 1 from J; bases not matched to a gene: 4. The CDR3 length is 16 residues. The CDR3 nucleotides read TGTGCCAGCAGCCAACAGGACAGGGTATCTGGAAACACCATATATTTT. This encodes CASSQQDRVSGNTIYF.

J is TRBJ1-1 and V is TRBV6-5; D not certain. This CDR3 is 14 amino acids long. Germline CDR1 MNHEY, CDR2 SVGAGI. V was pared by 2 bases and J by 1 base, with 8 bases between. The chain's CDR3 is CASSYRGRNTEAFF. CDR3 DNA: TGTGCCAGCAGTTACCGAGGGAGGAACACTGAAGCTTTCTTT.